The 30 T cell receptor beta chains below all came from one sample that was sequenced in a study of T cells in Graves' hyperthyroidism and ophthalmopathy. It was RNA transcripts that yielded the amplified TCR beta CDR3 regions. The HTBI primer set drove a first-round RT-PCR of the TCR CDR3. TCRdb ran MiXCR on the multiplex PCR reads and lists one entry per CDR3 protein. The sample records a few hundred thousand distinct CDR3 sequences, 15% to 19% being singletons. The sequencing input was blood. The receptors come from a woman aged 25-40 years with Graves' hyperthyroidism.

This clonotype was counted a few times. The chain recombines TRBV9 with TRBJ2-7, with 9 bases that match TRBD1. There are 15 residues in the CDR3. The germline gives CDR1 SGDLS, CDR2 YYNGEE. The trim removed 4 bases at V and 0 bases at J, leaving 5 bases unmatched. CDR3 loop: CASSLGQGPSYEQYF. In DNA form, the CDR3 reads TGTGCCAGCAGCTTGGGACAGGGACCCTCCTACGAGCAGTACTTC.

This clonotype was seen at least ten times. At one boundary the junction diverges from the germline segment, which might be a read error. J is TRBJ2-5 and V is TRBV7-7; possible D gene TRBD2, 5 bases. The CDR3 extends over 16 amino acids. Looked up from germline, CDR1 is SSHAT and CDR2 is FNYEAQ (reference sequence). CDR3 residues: CASSLAPTGVQETQYF. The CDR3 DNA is TGTGCTAGCAGCTTAGCGCCAACTGGGGTTCAAGAGACCCAGTACTTC.

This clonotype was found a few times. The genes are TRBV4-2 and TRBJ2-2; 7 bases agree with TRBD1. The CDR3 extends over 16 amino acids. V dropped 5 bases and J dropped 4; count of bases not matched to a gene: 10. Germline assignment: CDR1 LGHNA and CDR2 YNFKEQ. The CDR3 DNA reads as TGTGCCAGCAGCTCCCGACAGGGCCGGGGCACCGGGGAGCTGTTTTTT. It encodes CASSSRQGRGTGELFF.

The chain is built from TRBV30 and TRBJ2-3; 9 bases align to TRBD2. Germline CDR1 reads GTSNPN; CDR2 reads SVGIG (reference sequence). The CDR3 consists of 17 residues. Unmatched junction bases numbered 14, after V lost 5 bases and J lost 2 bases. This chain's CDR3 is CAWARVSGTSYTDTQYF. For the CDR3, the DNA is TGTGCCTGGGCCAGGGTTTCCGGGACTAGCTACACAGATACGCAGTATTTT.

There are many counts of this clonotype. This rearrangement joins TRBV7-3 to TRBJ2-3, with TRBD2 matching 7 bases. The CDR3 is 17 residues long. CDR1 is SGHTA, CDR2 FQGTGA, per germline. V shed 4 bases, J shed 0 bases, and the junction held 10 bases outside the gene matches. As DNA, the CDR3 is TGTGCCAGCAGCTCCCTGGGGGGGGACCCAAGCACAGATACGCAGTATTTT. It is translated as CASSSLGGDPSTDTQYF. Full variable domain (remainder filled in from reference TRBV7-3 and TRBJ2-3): GAGVSQTPSNKVTEKGKYVELRCDPISGHTALYWYRQSLGQGPEFLIYFQGTGAADDSGLPNDRFFAVRPEGSVSTLKIQRTERGDSAVYLCASSSLGGDPSTDTQYFGPGTRLTVL.

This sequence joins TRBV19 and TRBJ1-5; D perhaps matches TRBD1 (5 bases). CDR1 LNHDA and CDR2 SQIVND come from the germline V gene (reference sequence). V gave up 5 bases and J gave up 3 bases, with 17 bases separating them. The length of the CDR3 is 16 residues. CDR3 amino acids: CASSVQAYGYNQPQHF. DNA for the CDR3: TGTGCCAGTAGTGTACAGGCTTACGGATACAATCAGCCCCAGCATTTT.

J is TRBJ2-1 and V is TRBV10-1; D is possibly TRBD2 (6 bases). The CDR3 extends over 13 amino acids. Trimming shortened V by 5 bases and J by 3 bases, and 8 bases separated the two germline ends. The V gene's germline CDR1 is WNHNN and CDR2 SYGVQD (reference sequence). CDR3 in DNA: TGCGCCAGCAGTCCGGGAGACTACAATGAGCAGTTCTTC. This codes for CASSPGDYNEQFF.

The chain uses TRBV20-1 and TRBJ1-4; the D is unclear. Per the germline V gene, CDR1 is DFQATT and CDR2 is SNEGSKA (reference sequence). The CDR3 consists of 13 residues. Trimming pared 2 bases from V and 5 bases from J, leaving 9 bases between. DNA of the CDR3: TGCAGTGCTAGATTTCCGATAAATGAAAAACTGTTTTTT. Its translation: CSARFPINEKLFF.

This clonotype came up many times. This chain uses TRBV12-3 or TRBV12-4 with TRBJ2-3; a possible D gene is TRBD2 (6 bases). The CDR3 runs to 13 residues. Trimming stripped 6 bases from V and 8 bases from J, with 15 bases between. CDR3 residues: CASSPGGPATQYF. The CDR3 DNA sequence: TGTGCCAGCAGCCCAGGAGGGCCCGCTACGCAGTATTTT.

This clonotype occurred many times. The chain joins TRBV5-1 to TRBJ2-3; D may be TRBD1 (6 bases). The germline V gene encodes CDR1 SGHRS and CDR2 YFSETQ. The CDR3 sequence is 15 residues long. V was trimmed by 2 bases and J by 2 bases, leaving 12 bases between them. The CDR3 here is CASSLQSGDTDTQYF. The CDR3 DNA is TGCGCCAGCAGCTTACAGTCAGGGGACACAGATACGCAGTATTTT.

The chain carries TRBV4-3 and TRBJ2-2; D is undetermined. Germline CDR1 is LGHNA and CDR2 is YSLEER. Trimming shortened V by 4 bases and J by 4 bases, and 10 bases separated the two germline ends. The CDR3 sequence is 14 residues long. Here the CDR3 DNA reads TGCGCCAGCAGCCCGCTAGACCGCACCGGGGAGCTGTTTTTT. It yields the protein CASSPLDRTGELFF.

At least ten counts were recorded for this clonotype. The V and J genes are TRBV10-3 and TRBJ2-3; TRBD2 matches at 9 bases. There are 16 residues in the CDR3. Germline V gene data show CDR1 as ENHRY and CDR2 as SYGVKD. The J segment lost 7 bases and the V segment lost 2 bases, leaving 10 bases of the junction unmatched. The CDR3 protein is CAISEELAGPDHTQYF. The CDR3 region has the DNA TGTGCCATCAGTGAGGAACTAGCGGGCCCCGACCATACGCAGTATTTT.

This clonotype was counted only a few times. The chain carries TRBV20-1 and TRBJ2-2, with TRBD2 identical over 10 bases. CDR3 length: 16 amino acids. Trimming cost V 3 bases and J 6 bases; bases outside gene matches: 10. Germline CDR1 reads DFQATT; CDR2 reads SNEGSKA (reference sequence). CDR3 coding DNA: TGCAGTGCTAGTGGCCTAGCGGGAGAGAGGCCCGGGGAGCTGTTTTTT. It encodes CSASGLAGERPGELFF.

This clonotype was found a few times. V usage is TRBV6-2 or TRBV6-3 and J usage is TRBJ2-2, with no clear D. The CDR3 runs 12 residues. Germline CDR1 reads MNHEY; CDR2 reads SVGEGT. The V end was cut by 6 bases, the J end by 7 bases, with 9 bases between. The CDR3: CASRPLGGELFF. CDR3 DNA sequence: TGTGCCAGCAGACCTCTCGGCGGGGAGCTGTTTTTT.

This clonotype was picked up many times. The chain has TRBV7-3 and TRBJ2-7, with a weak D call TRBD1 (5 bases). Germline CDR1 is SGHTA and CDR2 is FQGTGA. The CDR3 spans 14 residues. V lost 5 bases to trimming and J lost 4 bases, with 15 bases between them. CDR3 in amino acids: CASSPTAGSYEQYF. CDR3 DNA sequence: TGTGCCAGCAGCCCGACGGCAGGGTCGTACGAGCAGTACTTC.

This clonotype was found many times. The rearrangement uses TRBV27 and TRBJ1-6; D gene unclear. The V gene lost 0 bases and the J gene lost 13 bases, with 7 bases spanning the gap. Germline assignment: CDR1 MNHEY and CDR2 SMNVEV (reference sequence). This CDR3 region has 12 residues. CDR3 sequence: CASSLSDGPLHF. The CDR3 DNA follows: TGTGCCAGCAGTTTATCGGACGGTCCCCTCCACTTT.

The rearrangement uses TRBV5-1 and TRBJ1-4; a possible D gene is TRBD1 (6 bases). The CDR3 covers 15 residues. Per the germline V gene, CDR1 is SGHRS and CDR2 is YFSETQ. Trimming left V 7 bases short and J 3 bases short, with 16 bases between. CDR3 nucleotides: TGCGCCAGCGGGCAGGGGACGATATCTAATGAAAAACTGTTTTTT. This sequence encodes CASGQGTISNEKLFF.

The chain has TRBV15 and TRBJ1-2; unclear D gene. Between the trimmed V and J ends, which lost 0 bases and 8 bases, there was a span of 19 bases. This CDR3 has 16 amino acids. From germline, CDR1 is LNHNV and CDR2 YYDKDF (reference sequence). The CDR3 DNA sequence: TGTGCCACCAGCAGAGATGGCATCGACGGAGACTGGGGCTACACCTTC. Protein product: CATSRDGIDGDWGYTF.

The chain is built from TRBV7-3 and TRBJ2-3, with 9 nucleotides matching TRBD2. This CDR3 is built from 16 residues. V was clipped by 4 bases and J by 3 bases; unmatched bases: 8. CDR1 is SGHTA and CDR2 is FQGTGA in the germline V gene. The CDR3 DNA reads TGTGCCAGCAGCTCGAAAAGTAGCGGGAGAACAGATACGCAGTATTTT. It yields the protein CASSSKSSGRTDTQYF.

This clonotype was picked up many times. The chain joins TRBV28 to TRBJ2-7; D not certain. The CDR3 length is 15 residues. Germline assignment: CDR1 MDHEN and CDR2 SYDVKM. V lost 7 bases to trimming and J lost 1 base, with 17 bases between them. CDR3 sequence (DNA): TGTGCCAGCACCCAAAAATGGGTGAGATCCTACGAGCAGTACTTC. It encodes CASTQKWVRSYEQYF.

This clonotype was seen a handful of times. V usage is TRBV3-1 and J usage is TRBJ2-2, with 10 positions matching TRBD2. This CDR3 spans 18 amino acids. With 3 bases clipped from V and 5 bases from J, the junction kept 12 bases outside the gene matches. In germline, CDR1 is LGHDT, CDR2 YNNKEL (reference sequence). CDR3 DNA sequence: TGTGCCAGCAGCCAGGGCGAAAGCGGGAGGGCCTATACCGGGGAGCTGTTTTTT. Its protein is CASSQGESGRAYTGELFF.

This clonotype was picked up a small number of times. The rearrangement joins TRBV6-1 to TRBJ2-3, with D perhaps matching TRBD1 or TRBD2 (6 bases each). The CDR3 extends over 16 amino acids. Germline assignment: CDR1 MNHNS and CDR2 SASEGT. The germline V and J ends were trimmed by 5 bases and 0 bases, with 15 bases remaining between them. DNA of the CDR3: TGTGCCAGCAGTCGCAGACTAGGGGGGAGCACAGATACGCAGTATTTT. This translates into CASSRRLGGSTDTQYF.

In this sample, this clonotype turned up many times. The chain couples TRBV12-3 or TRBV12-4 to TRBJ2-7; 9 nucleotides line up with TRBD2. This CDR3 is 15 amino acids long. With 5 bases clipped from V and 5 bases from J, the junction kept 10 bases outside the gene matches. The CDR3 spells CASSPPAGGVHEQYF. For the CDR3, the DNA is TGTGCCAGCAGTCCCCCAGCGGGAGGAGTCCACGAGCAGTACTTC.

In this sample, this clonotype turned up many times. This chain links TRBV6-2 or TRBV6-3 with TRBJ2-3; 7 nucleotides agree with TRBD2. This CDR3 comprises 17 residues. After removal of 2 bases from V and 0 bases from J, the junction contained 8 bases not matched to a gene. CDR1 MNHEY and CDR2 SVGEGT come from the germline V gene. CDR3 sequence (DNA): TGTGCCAGCAGTTACCGGGCTAGCGGCCCTAGCACAGATACGCAGTATTTT. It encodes CASSYRASGPSTDTQYF.

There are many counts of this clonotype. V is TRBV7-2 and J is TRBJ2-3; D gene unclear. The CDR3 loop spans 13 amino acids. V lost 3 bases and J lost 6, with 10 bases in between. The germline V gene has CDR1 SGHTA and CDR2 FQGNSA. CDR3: CASSLIPEDTQYF. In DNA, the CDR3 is TGTGCCAGCAGCTTGATACCGGAGGATACGCAGTATTTT.

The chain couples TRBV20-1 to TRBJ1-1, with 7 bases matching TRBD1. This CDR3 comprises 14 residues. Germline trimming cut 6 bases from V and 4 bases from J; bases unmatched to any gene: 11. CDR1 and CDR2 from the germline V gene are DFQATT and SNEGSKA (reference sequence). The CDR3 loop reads CSAPGTGVTTEAFF. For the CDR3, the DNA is TGCAGTGCCCCGGGAACAGGGGTAACCACTGAAGCTTTCTTT.

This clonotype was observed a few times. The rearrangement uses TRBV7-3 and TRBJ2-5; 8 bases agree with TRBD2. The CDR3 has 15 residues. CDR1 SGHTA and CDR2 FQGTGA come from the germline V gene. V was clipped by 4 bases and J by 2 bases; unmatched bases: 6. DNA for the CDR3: TGTGCCAGCAGCTCGCGACTAGCGAGTCAAGAGACCCAGTACTTC. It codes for CASSSRLASQETQYF.

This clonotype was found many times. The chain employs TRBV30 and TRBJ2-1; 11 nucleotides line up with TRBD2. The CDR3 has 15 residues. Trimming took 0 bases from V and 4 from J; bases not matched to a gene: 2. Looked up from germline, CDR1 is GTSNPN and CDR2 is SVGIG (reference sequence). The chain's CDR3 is CAWSVRLAGYNEQFF. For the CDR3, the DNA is TGTGCCTGGAGTGTAAGACTAGCGGGGTACAATGAGCAGTTCTTC. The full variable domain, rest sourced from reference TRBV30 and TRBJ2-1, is SQTIHQWPATLVQPVGSPLSLECTVEGTSNPNLYWYRQAAGRGLQLLFYSVGIGQISSEVPQNLSASRPQDRQFILSSKKLLLSDSGFYLCAWSVRLAGYNEQFFGPGTRLTVL.

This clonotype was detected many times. The CDR3 DNA sequence: TGTGCCAGCAGCGTAGGATCGGGAAGCAATCAGCCCCAGCATTTT. It yields the protein CASSVGSGSNQPQHF. The V and J genes are TRBV9 and TRBJ1-5; D not resolved. Trimming cost V 0 bases and J 1 base, with 8 bases left between them. The CDR3 spans 15 residues. Germline V gives CDR1 SGDLS, CDR2 YYNGEE. Using reference TRBV9 and TRBJ1-5 for the parts outside the CDR3, the full variable domain is DSGVTQTPKHLITATGQRVTLRCSPRSGDLSVYWYQQSLDQGLQFLIQYYNGEERAKGNILERFSAQQFPDLHSELNLSSLELGDSALYFCASSVGSGSNQPQHFGDGTRLSIL.

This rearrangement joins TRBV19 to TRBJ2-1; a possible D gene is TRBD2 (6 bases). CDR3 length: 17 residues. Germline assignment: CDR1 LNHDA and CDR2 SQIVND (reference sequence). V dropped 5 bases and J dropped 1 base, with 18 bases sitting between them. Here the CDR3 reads CASSSAASGRSYNEQFF. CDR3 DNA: TGTGCCAGTAGTTCGGCGGCGTCAGGGAGGTCCTACAATGAGCAGTTCTTC. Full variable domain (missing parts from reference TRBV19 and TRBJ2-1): DGGITQSPKYLFRKEGQNVTLSCEQNLNHDAMYWYRQDPGQGLRLIYYSQIVNDFQKGDIAEGYSVSREKKESFPLTVTSAQKNPTAFYLCASSSAASGRSYNEQFFGPGTRLTVL.